Sequencing of this TCR beta chain was carried out in a study of blood T cell repertoires in COVID-19. Study-wide context: COVID-19 samples, acute and convalescent, were from the United States, Italy and Spain.

Trimming cost V 5 bases and J 8 bases, with 15 bases left between them. Germline CDR1 SEHNR, CDR2 FQNEAQ (reference sequence). The CDR3 runs to 13 residues. Assay used: immunoSEQ multiplex PCR; TCRdb lists only in-frame clones, some missing. This sample yields 25,000 to 35,000 clones, of which roughly 90% are seen a single time; roughly 1.5% belongs to the top ten. The chain combines TRBV7-9 with TRBJ1-2; D is unclear. Sequencing was done on a sample of peripheral blood. This TCR derives from a man aged 60-69 years with active COVID-19. CDR3 DNA: TGTGCCAGCAGCCTACAGCTCCGAGGGGGCTACACCTTC. It yields the protein CASSLQLRGGYTF.